The 30 T cell receptor beta chains below come from one sample, sequenced in a study of T cells in Graves' hyperthyroidism and ophthalmopathy. Researchers took RNA transcripts and amplified the TCR beta CDR3 regions from them. When the TCR CDR3 underwent first-round RT-PCR, the HTBI primer set was used. TCRdb re-analysed the multiplex PCR reads in MiXCR, keeping a single row per CDR3 protein. The table has about 380,000 distinct CDR3 sequences, roughly 14% seen once. Source material: blood. These receptor sequences come from a woman in her sixties with Graves' hyperthyroidism.

This clonotype was observed at least ten times. The chain uses TRBV18 and TRBJ1-1, with 8 bases lining up with TRBD1. CDR1 is KGHSH and CDR2 is LQKENI in the germline V gene. The CDR3 contains 14 residues. The ends lost 6 bases at V and 4 bases at J; junction bases unmatched: 7. CDR3 region: CASSATGAGTEAFF. The CDR3 region has the DNA TGTGCCAGCTCCGCGACAGGGGCGGGCACTGAAGCTTTCTTT.

This clonotype was counted at least ten times. V gene TRBV20-1 combines with J gene TRBJ2-2, with D perhaps matching TRBD1 (6 bases). In germline, CDR1 is DFQATT, CDR2 SNEGSKA (reference sequence). The ends were cut back, 0 bases at V and 3 bases at J, with 14 bases in the middle. This CDR3 has 16 amino acids. As DNA, the CDR3 is TGCAGTGCTAGAGATCGTCAGGGGCTCGACACCGGGGAGCTGTTTTTT. Amino acids: CSARDRQGLDTGELFF.

At least ten counts were recorded for this clonotype. The CDR3 sequence is CASAPNGRAYGEQFF. The CDR3, as DNA: TGTGCCAGCGCCCCCAACGGACGTGCGTACGGTGAGCAGTTCTTC. The gene calls are TRBV12-3 or TRBV12-4 and TRBJ2-1; D ambiguous. The V gene lost 8 bases and the J gene lost 9 bases, with 23 bases spanning the gap. This CDR3 spans 15 amino acids.

The chain recombines TRBV11-3 with TRBJ2-4, with D unclear. Germline assignment: CDR1 SGHNT and CDR2 YENEEA. The CDR3 has 12 residues. Trimming shortened V by 5 bases and J by 5 bases, and 7 bases separated the two germline ends. The CDR3 DNA is TGTGCCAGCAGCCCATACGAAAACATTCAGTACTTC. This codes for CASSPYENIQYF.

This clonotype has only a few counts. The V call is TRBV15, the J call TRBJ1-5, with a tentative D call TRBD1 (5 bases). The CDR3 length is 16 residues. The germline V gene has CDR1 LNHNV and CDR2 YYDKDF (reference sequence). Trimming removed 0 bases at V and 0 bases at J, with 9 bases between. For the CDR3, the DNA is TGTGCCACCAGCAGAGAGGGGGTCGATAGCAATCAGCCCCAGCATTTT. Translating gives CATSREGVDSNQPQHF.

In its sample, this clonotype was seen a few times. The rearrangement links TRBV20-1 to TRBJ2-3; 7 positions match TRBD2. This CDR3 region has 13 residues. With V trimmed by 6 bases and J by 1 base, 4 bases remained unmatched. In germline, CDR1 is DFQATT, CDR2 SNEGSKA (reference sequence). The CDR3 loop is CSASGTRTDTQYF. CDR3 sequence (DNA): TGCAGTGCCAGCGGGACCCGCACAGATACGCAGTATTTT.

The sample holds many counts of this clonotype. The V gene is TRBV6-2 or TRBV6-3, the J gene TRBJ2-7, with 7 bases fitting TRBD2. This CDR3 contains 15 residues. The junction had 10 bases not matched to a gene; V was cut back by 4 bases and J by 4 bases. Germline values: CDR1 MNHEY, CDR2 SVGEGT. The CDR3 DNA follows: TGTGCCAGCAGTTCCTCCGGCGGGAGAAGTTACGAGCAGTACTTC. Its translation is CASSSSGGRSYEQYF.

This clonotype occurred many times. The J gene is TRBJ1-1, the V gene TRBV2; 7 bases align to TRBD1. CDR3 length: 14 residues. CDR1 is SNHLY and CDR2 is FYNNEI in the germline V gene. V lost 11 bases, J lost 0 bases, and 9 bases stayed unmatched. This chain's CDR3 is CARLTGTVNTEAFF. In DNA form, the CDR3 reads TGTGCCCGACTGACCGGGACAGTGAACACTGAAGCTTTCTTT.

This clonotype was seen a handful of times. This chain uses TRBV24-1 with TRBJ2-4, with 12 bases matching TRBD2. The ends lost 2 bases at V and 2 bases at J; junction bases unmatched: 6. CDR1 is KGHDR, CDR2 SFDVKD, per germline. This CDR3 has 18 residues. Written as DNA, the CDR3 is TGTGCCACCAGTGATTCCTCACTAGCGGGAGGTTCCAAAAACATTCAGTACTTC. It translates to CATSDSSLAGGSKNIQYF.

In its sample, this clonotype was seen many times. The CDR3 sequence: CASSHAGLTEAFF. The CDR3 nucleotides are TGTGCCAGCAGCCACGCGGGCTTAACTGAAGCTTTCTTT. This sequence joins TRBV3-1 and TRBJ1-1; D is undetermined. The CDR3 length is 13 residues. The V gene lost 3 bases and the J gene lost 5 bases, with 10 bases spanning the gap. Germline loops: CDR1 LGHDT, CDR2 YNNKEL (reference sequence).

This sequence joins TRBV15 and TRBJ2-1; D not certain. The V end lost 0 bases, the J end lost 3 bases, and 9 bases lay between the germline ends. Germline loops: CDR1 LNHNV, CDR2 YYDKDF (reference sequence). CDR3 length: 15 amino acids. This CDR3 is CATSRENVGYNEQFF. The CDR3 DNA sequence: TGTGCCACCAGCAGAGAGAATGTGGGCTACAATGAGCAGTTCTTC.

This clonotype was counted many times. The V call is TRBV3-1, the J call TRBJ2-3, with D maybe TRBD1 (7 bases). Trimming took 1 base from V and 4 from J, leaving 15 bases between them. This CDR3 comprises 16 residues. CDR1 LGHDT and CDR2 YNNKEL come from the germline V gene (reference sequence). The CDR3: CASSQVHRGGPDTQYF. The CDR3 nucleotides read TGTGCCAGCAGCCAAGTGCACAGGGGAGGACCAGATACGCAGTATTTT.

This clonotype was seen only a few times. The rearrangement uses TRBV4-1 and TRBJ1-2; a possible D gene is TRBD1 (6 bases). Deletions cut 4 bases from V and 4 bases from J, with 13 bases between. The CDR3 has 14 amino acids. Germline CDR1 MGHRA, CDR2 YSYEKL. CDR3 nucleotide sequence: TGCGCCAGCAGCCCGTCACAGGGAACCTATGGCTACACCTTC. This codes for CASSPSQGTYGYTF.

This clonotype was found many times. The CDR3 DNA follows: TGTGCCACCTTCCCCCGTGGGCAGGCCTACGAGCAGTACTTC. Translated: CATFPRGQAYEQYF. The chain couples TRBV5-8 to TRBJ2-7; the D is unclear. The V and J ends lost 9 bases and 2 bases respectively, with 18 bases between them. CDR3 size: 14 residues. CDR1 and CDR2 (germline): SGHTS, YDEGEE.

This clonotype occurred many times. The chain joins TRBV5-1 to TRBJ1-1; weak D call: TRBD1 (6 bases). The germline CDR1 and CDR2 sequences are SGHRS and YFSETQ. The CDR3 extends over 16 amino acids. The V and J ends lost 0 bases and 4 bases respectively, with 16 bases between them. Here the CDR3 DNA reads TGCGCCAGCAGCTTGGTCACAAACTCAGGGGTCACTGAAGCTTTCTTT. Its protein is CASSLVTNSGVTEAFF.

In this sample, this clonotype turned up many times. The rearrangement uses TRBV28 and TRBJ1-2; TRBD1 agrees at 10 bases. Germline V lookup: CDR1 MDHEN, CDR2 SYDVKM. J gave up 8 bases and V 4 bases, and 10 bases lay outside the gene matches. There are 15 residues in the CDR3. CDR3 coding DNA: TGTGCCAGCAGTTCAACGGACAGGGGGTTAAGGGGCTACACCTTC. Protein sequence: CASSSTDRGLRGYTF.

In this sample, this clonotype turned up many times. The chain is built from TRBV3-1 and TRBJ2-7; D may be TRBD2 (6 bases). This CDR3 has 14 residues. Germline assignment: CDR1 LGHDT and CDR2 YNNKEL (reference sequence). The V and J ends lost 8 bases and 4 bases respectively, with 18 bases between them. The CDR3 region is CASGWTTRSYEQYF. CDR3 nucleotide sequence: TGTGCCAGCGGATGGACTACGCGGAGTTACGAGCAGTACTTC.

This clonotype was counted at least ten times. This rearrangement joins TRBV28 to TRBJ2-2, with a tentative D call TRBD1 (5 bases). Germline lookup yields CDR1 MDHEN and CDR2 SYDVKM. Trimming took off 5 bases at V and 0 bases at J, with 7 bases between the two ends. The CDR3 is made up of 14 amino acids. CDR3 region: CASSQGTNTGELFF. CDR3 DNA sequence: TGTGCCAGCAGTCAGGGAACGAACACCGGGGAGCTGTTTTTT.

In this sample, this clonotype turned up many times. V and J are TRBV11-2 and TRBJ1-2; D is uncertain. This CDR3 region has 14 residues. The V and J ends lost 8 bases and 5 bases respectively, with 18 bases between them. The germline V gene has CDR1 SGHAT and CDR2 FQNNGV. CDR3 in amino acids: CASLSGPGGYGYTF. DNA for the CDR3: TGTGCCAGCCTCAGTGGCCCGGGAGGGTATGGCTACACCTTC.

This clonotype has ten or more counts. V and J are TRBV28 and TRBJ2-7, with D possibly being TRBD1 (5 bases). V gave up 4 bases and J gave up 1 base, with 17 bases separating them. The CDR3 runs to 16 residues. CDR1 MDHEN and CDR2 SYDVKM come from the germline V gene. DNA of the CDR3: TGTGCCAGCAGTTCGACTGTCAGGGATTATTCCTACGAGCAGTACTTC. As protein: CASSSTVRDYSYEQYF.

This clonotype was observed many times. The rearrangement joins TRBV29-1 to TRBJ1-1; D not resolved. This CDR3 has 14 residues. Germline CDR1 SQVTM, CDR2 ANQGSEA. Trimming removed 1 base at V and 1 base at J, with 10 bases between. The CDR3 region is CSVEGVTGNTEAFF. CDR3 bases: TGCAGCGTTGAAGGGGTGACCGGGAACACTGAAGCTTTCTTT.

This clonotype was seen a single time. This chain joins TRBV15 and TRBJ2-7; 10 nucleotides align to TRBD2. With V trimmed by 8 bases and J by 1 base, 2 bases remained unmatched. CDR3 length equals 13 residues. Germline V gene data show CDR1 as LNHNV and CDR2 as YYDKDF (reference sequence). This chain's CDR3 is CATGLAASYEQYF. In nucleotides, the CDR3 is TGTGCCACCGGACTAGCGGCATCCTACGAGCAGTACTTC.

This clonotype was seen repeatedly, ten times or more. The chain joins TRBV11-2 to TRBJ2-7; 7 nucleotides match TRBD2. CDR1 and CDR2 from the germline V gene are SGHAT and FQNNGV. This CDR3 region has 15 residues. V shed 1 base and J 3 bases; nucleotides not matched to a gene: 6. CDR3 nucleotide sequence: TGTGCCAGCAGCTTAGCGGGAGGTAACATCTACGAGCAGTACTTC. It yields the protein CASSLAGGNIYEQYF.

This clonotype came up a few times. V and J are TRBV6-1 and TRBJ1-3; D not certain. Germline V gene data show CDR1 as MNHNS and CDR2 as SASEGT. V was cut by 5 bases and J by 0 bases, with 14 bases left in between. The CDR3 runs 16 residues. For the CDR3, the DNA is TGTGCCAGCAGTCGCCCCGCCAGTCTCTCTGGAAACACCATATATTTT. Translated: CASSRPASLSGNTIYF.

This clonotype was observed many times. CDR3 protein: CASSLGLAGGRNEQFF. The DNA for the CDR3 is TGTGCCAGCAGCTTAGGACTAGCGGGAGGTCGAAATGAGCAGTTCTTC. The rearrangement links TRBV7-8 to TRBJ2-1; the match to TRBD2 covers 13 bases. Trimming at V came to 1 base and at J to 7 bases, leaving 4 bases not matched to a gene. Germline V gene sequence: CDR1 SGHVS, CDR2 FQNEAQ. CDR3 size: 16 residues.

This clonotype was counted many times. This chain joins TRBV11-2 and TRBJ2-5, with D hard to call. Germline-derived CDR1 and CDR2 are SGHAT and FQNNGV. Trimming stripped 1 base from V and 0 bases from J, with 3 bases between. This CDR3 is 13 amino acids long. CDR3: CASSLGDQETQYF. The CDR3 DNA is TGTGCCAGCAGCTTAGGGGACCAAGAGACCCAGTACTTC.

Remarks on this clonotype: At one end the junction does not follow the germline gene, possibly because of a read error. This chain uses TRBV5-1 with TRBJ2-1; TRBD1 matches 8 bases. This CDR3 has 13 amino acids. Per germline, CDR1 SGHRS and CDR2 YFSETQ. The CDR3 loop is CASSFNRGTEQFF. CDR3 coding DNA: TGCGCCAGTAGCTTTAACAGGGGGACTGAGCAGTTCTTC.

In its sample, this clonotype was seen many times. The V call is TRBV10-3, the J call TRBJ1-1; weak D call: TRBD1 (6 bases). Per the germline V gene, CDR1 is ENHRY and CDR2 is SYGVKD. V lost 0 bases, J lost 2 bases, and 7 bases lay in between. The CDR3 has 14 amino acids. CDR3: CAISESTGNTEAFF. CDR3 nucleotide sequence: TGTGCCATCAGTGAGTCGACAGGAAACACTGAAGCTTTCTTT.

This clonotype was found many times. The chain employs TRBV11-3 and TRBJ2-7; 9 nucleotides agree with TRBD1. Germline V gene data show CDR1 as SGHNT and CDR2 as YENEEA. This CDR3 is 13 amino acids long. Trimming took 5 bases from V and 3 from J; bases not matched to a gene: 2. The CDR3 DNA follows: TGTGCCAGCAGCGGGACAGGGAACTACGAGCAGTACTTC. The encoded protein is CASSGTGNYEQYF.

V and J are TRBV19 and TRBJ1-2; possibly TRBD1 for D (6 bases). V lost 6 bases, J lost 9 bases, and 17 bases lay in between. The length of the CDR3 is 13 residues. The V gene's germline CDR1 is LNHDA and CDR2 SQIVND (reference sequence). The CDR3 reads CASSADRSSRYTF. CDR3 in DNA: TGTGCCAGTAGCGCCGACAGGTCGAGCCGCTACACCTTC. Complete variable domain (other parts from reference TRBV19 and TRBJ1-2): DGGITQSPKYLFRKEGQNVTLSCEQNLNHDAMYWYRQDPGQGLRLIYYSQIVNDFQKGDIAEGYSVSREKKESFPLTVTSAQKNPTAFYLCASSADRSSRYTFGSGTRLTVV.